This T cell receptor beta chain appears in the sequencing data of a study of T cell changes during pregnancy in multiple sclerosis. Assay: immunoSEQ multiplex PCR; the TCRdb copy retains only in-frame clones and omits some. This table holds 65,000 to 95,000 clones, approximately 91% found once. This clone was picked up a small number of times. Trimming took 10 bases from V and 0 from J, leaving 19 bases between them. This CDR3 comprises 16 residues. Germline CDR1 reads ENHRY; CDR2 reads SYGVKD. The source is a female donor with multiple sclerosis, enrolled in a pregnancy study. The rearrangement uses TRBV10-3 and TRBJ1-5, with TRBD1 as a possible D gene (6 bases). The sample consisted of peripheral blood, taken before pregnancy. In nucleotides, the CDR3 is TGTGCCACAGGATTCCCGGACAGTTATAGCAATCAGCCCCAGCATTTT. Amino acid sequence: CATGFPDSYSNQPQHF.